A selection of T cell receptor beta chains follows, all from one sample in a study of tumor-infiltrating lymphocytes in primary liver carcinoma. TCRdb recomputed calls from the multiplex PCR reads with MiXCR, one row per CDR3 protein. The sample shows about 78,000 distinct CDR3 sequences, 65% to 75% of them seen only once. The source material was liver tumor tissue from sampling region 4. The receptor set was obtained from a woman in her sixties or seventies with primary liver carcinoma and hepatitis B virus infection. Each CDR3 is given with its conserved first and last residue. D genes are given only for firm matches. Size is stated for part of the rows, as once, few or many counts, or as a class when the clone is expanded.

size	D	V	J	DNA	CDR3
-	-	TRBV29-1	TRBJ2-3	TGCAGCGTGGGAGTGGCGGGGTCTAGCACAGATACGCAGTATTTT	CSVGVAGSSTDTQYF
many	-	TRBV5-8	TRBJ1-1	TGTGCCAGCAGCACACGACAGACTAACACTGAAGCTTTCTTT	CASSTRQTNTEAFF
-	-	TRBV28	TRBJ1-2	TGTGCCAGCTATGCTGGTGGGGTAGGTAGAATTAACTATGGCTACACCTTC	CASYAGGVGRINYGYTF
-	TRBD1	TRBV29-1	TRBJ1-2	TGCAGGGCCGTTCGGGACAGCACGGACAGCTACACCTTC	CRAVRDSTDSYTF
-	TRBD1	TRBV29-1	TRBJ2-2	TGCAGCGTCGCGATCGGACAGGTATTCACCGGGGATCTGTTTTTT	CSVAIGQVFTGDLFF
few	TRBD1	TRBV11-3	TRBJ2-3	TGTGCCAGCAGCCAGCGATCCGGGACAGTGAGTAGCACAGATACGCAGTATTTT	CASSQRSGTVSSTDTQYF
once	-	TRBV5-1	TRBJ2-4	TGCGCCAGCAGCTTCCCAGACGGTAAAACCATTCAGTATTTC	CASSFPDGKTIQYF
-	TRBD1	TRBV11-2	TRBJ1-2	TGTACTAGCAGCTTAGAGGGGGCCAGTGGCGGTGGTTACACCTTC	CTSSLEGASGGGYTF
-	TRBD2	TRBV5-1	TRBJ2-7	TGCGCCAGCAGCCCCGGGACTAGCGGGGACCCTTATCAGTACTTC	CASSPGTSGDPYQYF
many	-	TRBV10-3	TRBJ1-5	TGTGCCGTTGGGGGGCAGGAGAATCAGCCCCAGCATTTT	CAVGGQENQPQHF
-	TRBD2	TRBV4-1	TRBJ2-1	TGCGCCAGCAGCCAGGCCGGCGGGAGGGCTAGGGGTGAACAGTTCTTC	CASSQAGGRARGEQFF
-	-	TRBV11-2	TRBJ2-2	TGTCCCAGCAGCCCTCCGCAAGGACCGACCGGGGAACTATTTTTT	CPSSPPQGPTGELFF
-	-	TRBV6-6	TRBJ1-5	TGTGCCAGCAAGGGCACCAAACAGGGTCTGAATCAGCCCCAGCATTTT	CASKGTKQGLNQPQHF
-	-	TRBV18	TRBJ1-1	TGTGCCAGCTCACCGGCTGGAGTGATGGCTTTCTTT	CASSPAGVMAFF
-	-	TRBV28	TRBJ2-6	TGTGCCAGCAAAGAACCTCTCTCTGGGGCCAACGTCCTGACTTTC	CASKEPLSGANVLTF
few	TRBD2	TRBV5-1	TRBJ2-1	TGCGCCAGCAGAGGGACTAGCGAGAGTAGGGGAGGCGAGCAGTTCTTC	CASRGTSESRGGEQFF
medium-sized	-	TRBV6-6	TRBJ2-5	TGTGCCAGCAGTTACTCGACTTACAGGGCTCCCCAAGAGACCCAGTACTTC	CASSYSTYRAPQETQYF
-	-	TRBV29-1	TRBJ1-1	TGTAGCGCTGGGAGAGGGAACACTGAAGCTTTCTTT	CSAGRGNTEAFF
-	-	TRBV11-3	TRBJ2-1	TGTGTCATCATCTTAGGGTTCGGCGGGCTTTCCTACAATGAGCAGTTCTTC	CVIILGFGGLSYNEQFF
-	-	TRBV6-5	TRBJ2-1	TGTCCCAGGAGCTCCCTTAGGGGGAATGAGCATTTCTTC	CPRSSLRGNEHFF
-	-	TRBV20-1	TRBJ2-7	TGCAGTGCTAGGGACGGGACCTACGAGCAGTACTTC	CSARDGTYEQYF
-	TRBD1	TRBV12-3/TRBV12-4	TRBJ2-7	TGTGCCAGCAGTCCTCGGGACAGGGTCGGCCGACCATACTTC	CASSPRDRVGRPYF
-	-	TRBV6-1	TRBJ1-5	TGTGCCAACAGTGGGAGCAGGGGCAATCAGCCCCAGCATTTT	CANSGSRGNQPQHF
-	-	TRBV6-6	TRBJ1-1	TGTGCCAGTAGCGATACCCAGTACACTGATGCTTTCTTT	CASSDTQYTDAFF
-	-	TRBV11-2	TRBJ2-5	TGTGCCAGGGTCCAGGGGTGGGAGACCCAGTGCTTC	CARVQGWETQCF
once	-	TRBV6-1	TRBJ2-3	TGTGCCAGCACGGTGGCCGAGTCGGATACGCAGTATTTT	CASTVAESDTQYF
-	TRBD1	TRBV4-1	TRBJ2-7	TGTACCAGCAGCCAAGATCTTAGGGGGCAATACGAGCAGTACTTC	CTSSQDLRGQYEQYF
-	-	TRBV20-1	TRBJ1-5	TGCGGTGCGGGGGCAGGCCATGTTCGGCCCCAGCATTTT	CGAGAGHVRPQHF
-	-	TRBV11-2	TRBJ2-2	TGTGCCTGCAGCCCTCCGCAAGGATCGACCGGGGAGCTATTTTTT	CACSPPQGSTGELFF
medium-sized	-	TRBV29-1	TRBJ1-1	TGCAGCGTTTGTGACGGACACACTGAAGCTTTCTTT	CSVCDGHTEAFF
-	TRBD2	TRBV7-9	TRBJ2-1	TGTGCCAGCAGCTTAAGTGGGCGCGGGAGCTCCTACAATGAGCAGCTCTTC	CASSLSGRGSSYNEQLF
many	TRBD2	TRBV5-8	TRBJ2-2	TGTGCCAGCAGCACCCTCGGGACTAGCGGCACCGGGGAGCTGTTTTTT	CASSTLGTSGTGELFF